The next 7 T cell receptor beta chains were all read from a single sample in a study of CD8 T cells in Susac syndrome. Random hexamers were used to reverse transcribe 0.5 to 1 ug of RNA. TCRdb reprocessed the immunoSEQ multiplex PCR reads with MiXCR, giving one entry per CDR3 protein. The sample shows roughly 120,000 distinct CDR3 sequences, 80% to 95% of them seen only once. Input material: CD8+ T cells from PBMCs. The receptors were sampled from a human donor with multiple sclerosis.

CDR3 loop: CASSPGSSNTEAFF. Here the CDR3 DNA reads TGTGCCAGTAGTCCCGGGAGCTCGAACACTGAAGCTTTCTTT. The J gene is TRBJ1-1, the V gene TRBV19; D gene uncertain. CDR3 size: 14 residues. Germline lookup yields CDR1 LNHDA and CDR2 SQIVND (reference sequence). V was shortened by 5 bases and J by 1 base, with 11 bases between the two germline ends.

This sequence joins TRBV5-4 and TRBJ1-1; 7 bases line up with TRBD1. The V and J ends lost 2 bases and 2 bases, in that order; junction bases with no gene match: 6. This CDR3 has 15 amino acids. CDR1 SGHNT and CDR2 YYREEE come from the germline V gene (reference sequence). CDR3 nucleotides: TGTGCCAGCAGCTTCCAGGGGGGTGATAACACTGAAGCTTTCTTT. It codes for CASSFQGGDNTEAFF. The whole variable domain, remainder taken from reference TRBV5-4 and TRBJ1-1, is ETGVTQSPTHLIKTRGQQVTLRCSSQSGHNTVSWYQQALGQGPQFIFQYYREEENGRGNFPPRFSGLQFPNYSSELNVNALELDDSALYLCASSFQGGDNTEAFFGQGTRLTVV.

This chain joins TRBV7-8 and TRBJ2-3, with 8 bases identical to TRBD2. Trimming at V came to 5 bases and at J to 2 bases, leaving 18 bases not matched to a gene. Germline lookup yields CDR1 SGHVS and CDR2 FQNEAQ. The CDR3 loop spans 19 amino acids. As DNA, the CDR3 is TGTGCCAGCAGCACTCCCGATGGAGCGGGGGTAGGGCCCACAGATACGCAGTATTTT. It yields the protein CASSTPDGAGVGPTDTQYF.

The chain links TRBV5-1 to TRBJ1-5; 8 positions match TRBD1. Germline V gives CDR1 SGHRS, CDR2 YFSETQ. Trimming cost V 3 bases and J 6 bases; bases outside gene matches: 11. The CDR3 is 16 residues long. In nucleotides, the CDR3 is TGCGCCAGCAGCTCCGGGGGGCCAGGGGGCAGTCAGCCCCAGCATTTT. Translating gives CASSSGGPGGSQPQHF.

The genes are TRBV27 and TRBJ2-5, with D unclear. Trimming stripped 6 bases from V and 5 bases from J, with 7 bases between. The CDR3 runs to 11 residues. Germline lookup yields CDR1 MNHEY and CDR2 SMNVEV (reference sequence). The CDR3 DNA sequence: TGTGCCAGCAGGCAGATGGAGACCCAGTACTTC. Protein: CASRQMETQYF.

This clonotype was recorded a few times. V gene TRBV7-3 combines with J gene TRBJ2-3, with 10 bases identical to TRBD2. This CDR3 contains 15 residues. The junction had 2 bases not matched to a gene; V was cut back by 5 bases and J by 0 bases. Germline assignment: CDR1 SGHTA and CDR2 FQGTGA. The CDR3: CASSSGGASTDTQYF. CDR3 nucleotides: TGTGCCAGCAGCAGCGGGGGGGCAAGCACAGATACGCAGTATTTT.

The chain is built from TRBV14 and TRBJ2-5; D may correspond to TRBD1 or TRBD2 (5 bases each). V shed 3 bases and J shed 5 bases, with 10 bases lying between them. The CDR3 has 13 amino acids. Germline V lookup: CDR1 SGHDN, CDR2 FVKESK. The CDR3 sequence is CASSHGGEETQYF. DNA for the CDR3: TGTGCCAGCAGCCATGGGGGAGAGGAGACCCAGTACTTC. The whole variable domain, remainder taken from reference TRBV14 and TRBJ2-5, is EAGVTQFPSHSVIEKGQTVTLRCDPISGHDNLYWYRRVMGKEIKFLLHFVKESKQDESGMPNNRFLAERTGGTYSTLKVQPAELEDSGVYFCASSHGGEETQYFGPGTRLLVL.